This TCR beta chain derives from a study of blood T cell repertoires in COVID-19. Looking at the study overall: Sources were T cells, B-cell-depleted T cells, or PBMCs; the material itself was cDNA or gDNA.

In the original analysis: Estimation of nucleated cell counts relied on the amplification of reference gene primers. TCRdb keeps only in-frame clones here, not all; method: immunoSEQ multiplex PCR. V and J calls and clone size follow that table, whereas D and trimming were derived from the DNA. In the table there are 150,000 to 200,000 clones, roughly 90% of which are singletons. The source is a man under 40 with COVID-19, enrolled during active disease. Sequencing was performed on peripheral blood.

The chain's CDR3 is CASTSLTGVIEKLFF. CDR3 coding DNA: TGTGCCAGCACCTCACTGACAGGGGTTATCGAAAAACTGTTTTTT. The chain joins TRBV6-5 to TRBJ1-4; 8 positions match TRBD1. The CDR3 totals 15 residues. The germline CDR1 and CDR2 sequences are MNHEY and SVGAGI. J lost 8 bases, V lost 7 bases, and 12 bases had no gene match.